Shown below are 4 T cell receptor beta chains from a single sample sequenced in a study of cytomegalovirus exposure and HLA in healthy donors. Primers included in the PCR were 60 Vbeta and 13 Jbeta primers. Assay: immunoSEQ multiplex PCR; the TCRdb copy retains only in-frame clones and omits some. This sample carries about 77,000 clones, with approximately 15% going to the ten biggest clones. The sample taken for sequencing was PBMCs. These receptors were taken from a middle-aged man in good health and CMV-seropositive.

To note about this clone: The identical CDR3 is also encoded by other nucleotide sequences in the sample. The chain joins TRBV19 to TRBJ2-3; 7 positions agree with TRBD2. CDR1 and CDR2 from the germline V gene are LNHDA and SQIVND (reference sequence). There are 18 residues in the CDR3. This CDR3 reads CASSKLEGLAVSTDTQYF. The CDR3 DNA reads TGTGCATCTAGCAAGTTGGAGGGTCTAGCGGTTAGCACAGATACGCAGTATTTT.

The V gene is TRBV5-8, the J gene TRBJ1-6; no clear D gene. The CDR3 is 13 amino acids. V was pared by 4 bases and J by 10 bases, with 12 bases between. Looked up from germline, CDR1 is SGHTS and CDR2 is YDEGEE. The CDR3 reads CASSPGEESPLHF. In DNA form, the CDR3 reads TGTGCCAGCAGCCCGGGTGAGGAATCACCCCTCCACTTT.

This chain links TRBV28 with TRBJ1-1; the match to TRBD1 covers 9 bases. V gave up 7 bases and J gave up 0 bases; unmatched junction bases: 9. This CDR3 has 16 amino acids. Germline CDR1 and CDR2: MDHEN and SYDVKM. The CDR3 protein is CASNLPGQGLNTEAFF. CDR3 DNA sequence: TGTGCCAGCAATCTACCGGGACAGGGTCTGAACACTGAAGCTTTCTTT.

The chain is built from TRBV19 and TRBJ1-1; D might be TRBD1 (6 bases). The V end was cut by 5 bases, the J end by 6 bases, with 13 bases between. Per the germline V gene, CDR1 is LNHDA and CDR2 is SQIVND (reference sequence). The CDR3 sequence is 13 residues long. CDR3: CASSYPGVPEAFF. In DNA, the CDR3 is TGTGCCAGTAGTTACCCAGGGGTTCCTGAAGCTTTCTTT.